This T cell receptor (beta chain) is drawn from a study of CXCR3-negative and CXCR3-positive naive CD8 T cells. About the study: There were 140 million or so TRB reads altogether, and each library had about 1.5 +/- 0.3 million of them. Study-wide points: The study inferred TCR strength from TRB CDR3 properties and found comparable surface CD5 between naive subsets. CXCR3-positive naive cells had more hydrophobic TRB CDR3s than CXCR3-negative naive cells. Naive subsets were similarly diverse, while memory CD8+ repertoires were much less diverse.

In preparing the TRB cDNA libraries, 5' RACE with UMI labels was used. Following a re-call of the 5' RACE reads, TCRdb has one entry per CDR3 protein and lacks DNA. The sample has under 85,000 distinct CDR3 sequences; the top ten hold approximately 0.72%. A word on this clonotype: Its antigen is currently unknown.

The authors gated naive CD8+ T cells as CD45RO-CCR7+CD27+CD95-. Germline loops: CDR1 SNHLY, CDR2 FYNNEI. This CDR3 has 13 amino acids. The chain has TRBV2 and TRBJ1-1; absent DNA, TCRdb's TRBD1 call cannot be checked. This clonotype was obtained from a human donor in good health. Some clones in this sample may be carry-over from other donors' samples. The material sequenced was naive CXCR3+ CD8+ T cells from blood. Subset given: CD45RO-CCR7+CD27+CD95- naive CD8+ T cells expressing CXCR3 (TNR3+). This CDR3 is CASKWVRVTEAFF.